The next 2 T cell receptor beta chains were all read from a single sample in a study of blood T cell repertoires in COVID-19 (dated by TCRdb to about 2020). The method behind the library was the immunoSEQ multiplex PCR assay. TCRdb stores this immuneACCESS table with in-frame sequences only. Part of the clones is absent; in the studies checked, under half of the shortfall reflects unresolved V genes, and no reason is known for the rest. The sample table lists 100,000 to 150,000 clones, 84% of them with a count of one. The ten largest account for 1.4% to 1.5% of the sample. Specimen: peripheral blood. The receptor source for this set is a man aged 60-69 years with acute or convalescent COVID-19.

V is TRBV19 and J is TRBJ2-5, with D perhaps TRBD2 (6 bases). The V end was cut by 2 bases, the J end by 5 bases, with 12 bases between. The length of the CDR3 is 14 residues. Germline V gene sequence: CDR1 LNHDA, CDR2 SQIVND (reference sequence). CDR3 loop: CASSIIAGTETQYF. As DNA, the CDR3 is TGTGCCAGTAGTATAATCGCGGGGACGGAGACCCAGTACTTC.

This rearrangement joins TRBV6-2 or TRBV6-3 to TRBJ1-2, with 9 bases aligning to TRBD1. CDR3 length: 13 amino acids. CDR1 and CDR2 from the germline V gene are MNHEY and SVGEGT. The V segment lost 5 bases and the J segment 7 bases; nucleotides outside the gene matches: 5. CDR3 loop: CASSAQGAGGYTF. The CDR3 DNA is TGTGCCAGCAGTGCACAGGGGGCGGGTGGCTACACCTTC.